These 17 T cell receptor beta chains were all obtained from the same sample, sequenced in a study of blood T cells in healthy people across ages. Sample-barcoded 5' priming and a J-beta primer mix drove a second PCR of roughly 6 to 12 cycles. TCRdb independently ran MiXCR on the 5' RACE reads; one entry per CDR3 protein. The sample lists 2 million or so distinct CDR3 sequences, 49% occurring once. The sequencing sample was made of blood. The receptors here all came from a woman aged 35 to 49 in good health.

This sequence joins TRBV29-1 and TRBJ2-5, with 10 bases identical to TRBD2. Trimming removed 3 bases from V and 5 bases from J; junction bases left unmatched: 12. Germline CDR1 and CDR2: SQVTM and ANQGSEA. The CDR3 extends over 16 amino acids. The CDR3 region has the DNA TGCAGCGTTGACGAGGCAAAGCGGGGGGGCCGGGAGACCCAGTACTTC. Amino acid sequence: CSVDEAKRGGRETQYF.

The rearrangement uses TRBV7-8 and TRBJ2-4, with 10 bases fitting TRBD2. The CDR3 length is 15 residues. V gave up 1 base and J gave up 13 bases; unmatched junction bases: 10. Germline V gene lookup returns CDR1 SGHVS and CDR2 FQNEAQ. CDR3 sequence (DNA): TGTGCCAGCAGCTTAGACCTAGCGGGGGCGGGTGAGCAGTACTTC. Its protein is CASSLDLAGAGEQYF.

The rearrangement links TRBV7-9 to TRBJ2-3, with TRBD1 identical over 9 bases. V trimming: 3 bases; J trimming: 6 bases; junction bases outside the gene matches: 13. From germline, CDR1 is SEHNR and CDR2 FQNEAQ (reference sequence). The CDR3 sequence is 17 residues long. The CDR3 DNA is TGTGCCAGCAGCTTGACCTGGGACAGGGTAACATCGGATACGCAGTATTTT. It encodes CASSLTWDRVTSDTQYF.

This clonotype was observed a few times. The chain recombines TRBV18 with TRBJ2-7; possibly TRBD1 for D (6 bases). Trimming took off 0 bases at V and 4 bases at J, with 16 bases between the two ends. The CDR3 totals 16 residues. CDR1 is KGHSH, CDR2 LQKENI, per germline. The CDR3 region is CASSPPGQTLLYEQYF. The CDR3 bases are TGTGCCAGCTCACCACCGGGACAAACCCTTTTGTACGAGCAGTACTTC.

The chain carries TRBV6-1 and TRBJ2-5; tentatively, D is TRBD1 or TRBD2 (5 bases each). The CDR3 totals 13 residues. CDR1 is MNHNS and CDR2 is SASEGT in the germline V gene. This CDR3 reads CASILGVQETQYF. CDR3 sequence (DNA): TGTGCGTCGATATTGGGGGTTCAAGAGACCCAGTACTTC.

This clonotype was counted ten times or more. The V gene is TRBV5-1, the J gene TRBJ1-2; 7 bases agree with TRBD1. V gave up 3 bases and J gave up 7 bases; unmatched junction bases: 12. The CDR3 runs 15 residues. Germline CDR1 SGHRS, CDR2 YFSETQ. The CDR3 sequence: CASSSDPGTARGYTF. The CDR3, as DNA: TGCGCCAGCAGCTCGGATCCCGGGACAGCACGTGGCTACACCTTC. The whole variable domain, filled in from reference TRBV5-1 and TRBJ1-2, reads KAGVTQTPRYLIKTRGQQVTLSCSPISGHRSVSWYQQTPGQGLQFLFEYFSETQRNKGNFPGRFSGRQFSNSRSEMNVSTLELGDSALYLCASSSDPGTARGYTFGSGTRLTVV.

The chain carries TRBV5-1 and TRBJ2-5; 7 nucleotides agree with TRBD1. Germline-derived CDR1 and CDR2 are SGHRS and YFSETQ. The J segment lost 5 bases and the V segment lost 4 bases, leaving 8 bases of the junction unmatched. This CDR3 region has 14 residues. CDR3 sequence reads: CASSRTGSTETQYF. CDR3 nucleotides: TGCGCCAGCAGCCGGACAGGCTCTACGGAGACCCAGTACTTC.

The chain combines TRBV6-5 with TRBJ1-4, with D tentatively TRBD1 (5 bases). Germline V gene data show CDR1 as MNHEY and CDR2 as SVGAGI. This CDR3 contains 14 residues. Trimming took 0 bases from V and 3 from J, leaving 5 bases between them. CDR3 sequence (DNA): TGTGCCAGCAGTTACTCGGGGGCTAATGAAAAACTGTTTTTT. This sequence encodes CASSYSGANEKLFF.

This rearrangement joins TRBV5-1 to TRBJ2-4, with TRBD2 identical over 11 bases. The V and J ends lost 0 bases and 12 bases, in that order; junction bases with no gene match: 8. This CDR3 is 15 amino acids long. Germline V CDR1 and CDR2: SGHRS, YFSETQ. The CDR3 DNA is TGCGCCAGCAGCTTGGCCATGGTAGCGGGGGGGCCTCAGTACTTC. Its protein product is CASSLAMVAGGPQYF. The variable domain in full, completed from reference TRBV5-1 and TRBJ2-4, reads KAGVTQTPRYLIKTRGQQVTLSCSPISGHRSVSWYQQTPGQGLQFLFEYFSETQRNKGNFPGRFSGRQFSNSRSEMNVSTLELGDSALYLCASSLAMVAGGPQYFGAGTRLSVL.

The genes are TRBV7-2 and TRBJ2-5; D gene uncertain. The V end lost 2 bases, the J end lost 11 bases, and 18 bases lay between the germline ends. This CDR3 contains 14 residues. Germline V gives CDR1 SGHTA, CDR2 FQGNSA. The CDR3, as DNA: TGTGCCAGCAGCTTAAGTTTCTTGGCAAGTGAGCAGTACTTC. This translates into CASSLSFLASEQYF.

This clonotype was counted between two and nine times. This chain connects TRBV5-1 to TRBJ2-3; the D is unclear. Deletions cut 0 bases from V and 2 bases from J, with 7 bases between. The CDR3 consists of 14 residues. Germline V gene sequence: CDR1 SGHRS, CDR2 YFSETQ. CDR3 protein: CASSLEENTDTQYF. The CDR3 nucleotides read TGCGCCAGCAGCTTGGAAGAGAACACAGATACGCAGTATTTT. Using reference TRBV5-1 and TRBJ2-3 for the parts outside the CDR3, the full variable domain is KAGVTQTPRYLIKTRGQQVTLSCSPISGHRSVSWYQQTPGQGLQFLFEYFSETQRNKGNFPGRFSGRQFSNSRSEMNVSTLELGDSALYLCASSLEENTDTQYFGPGTRLTVL.

CDR3 amino acids: CATSDLRGADTQYF. The CDR3 nucleotides are TGTGCCACCAGTGATTTGAGGGGGGCAGATACGCAGTATTTT. This chain connects TRBV24-1 to TRBJ2-3; the D call may be TRBD1 or TRBD2 (6 bases each). The length of the CDR3 is 14 residues. Germline loops: CDR1 KGHDR, CDR2 SFDVKD. V was trimmed by 0 bases and J by 4 bases, leaving 7 bases between them.

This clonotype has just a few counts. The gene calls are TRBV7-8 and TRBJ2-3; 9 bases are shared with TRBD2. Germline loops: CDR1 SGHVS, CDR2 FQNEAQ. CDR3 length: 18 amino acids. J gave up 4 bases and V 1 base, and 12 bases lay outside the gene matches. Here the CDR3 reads CASSLVRQERGDADTQYF. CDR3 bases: TGTGCCAGCAGCTTAGTCCGCCAGGAGCGGGGGGATGCAGATACGCAGTATTTT.

CDR3 amino acids: CSARDPGQTYNEQYF. CDR3 coding DNA: TGCAGTGCTAGAGATCCCGGACAGACCTACAATGAGCAGTACTTC. The gene calls are TRBV20-1 and TRBJ2-1; maybe TRBD1 (6 bases). The DNA end is a closer match to TRBJ2-7, so the J assignment may be wrong. The CDR3 runs 15 residues. Germline loops: CDR1 DFQATT, CDR2 SNEGSKA (reference sequence).

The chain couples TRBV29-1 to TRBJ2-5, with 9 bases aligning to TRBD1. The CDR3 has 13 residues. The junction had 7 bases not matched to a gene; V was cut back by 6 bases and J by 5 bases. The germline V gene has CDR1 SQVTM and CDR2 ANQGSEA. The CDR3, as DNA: TGCAGCGTCCCCACCGGGACAGGGGAGACCCAGTACTTC. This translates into CSVPTGTGETQYF.

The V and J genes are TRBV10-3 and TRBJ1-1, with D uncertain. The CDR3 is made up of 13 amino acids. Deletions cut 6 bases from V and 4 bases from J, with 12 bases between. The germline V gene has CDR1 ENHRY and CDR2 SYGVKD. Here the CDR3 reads CAIRGRETTEAFF. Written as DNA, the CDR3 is TGTGCCATCAGGGGCCGGGAGACCACTGAAGCTTTCTTT.

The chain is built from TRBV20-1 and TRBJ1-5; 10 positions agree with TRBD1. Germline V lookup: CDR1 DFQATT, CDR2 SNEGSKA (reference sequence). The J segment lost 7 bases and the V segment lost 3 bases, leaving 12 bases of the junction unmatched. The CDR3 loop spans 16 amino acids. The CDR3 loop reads CSASAPGQGFRQPQHF. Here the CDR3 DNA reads TGCAGTGCTAGCGCTCCGGGACAGGGGTTCAGGCAGCCCCAGCATTTT.